This T cell receptor (beta chain) originates from a study of shared clonotypes between healthy human individuals. The germline V gene encodes CDR1 MNHNY and CDR2 SVGAGI (reference sequence). With 7 bases removed from V and 8 bases from J, the gap between germline ends came to 17 bases. The CDR3 has 13 amino acids. Assay: immunoSEQ multiplex PCR; the TCRdb copy retains only in-frame clones and omits some. The table includes about 1,900,000 clones, about 95% detected once. It was CD45RO-negative cells, positively selected for CCR7, that made up naive CD8 cells, with terminally differentiated effector memory CD45RA+ cells excluded.

This receptor was obtained from a young man in good health. Sequences were obtained from naive CD8+ T cells sorted from blood. The rearrangement links TRBV6-6 to TRBJ1-2, with a tentative D call TRBD1 (5 bases). CDR3 sequence (DNA): TGTGCCAGCAATGACGGGGGAAAGGGAGGCTACACCTTC. Protein product: CASNDGGKGGYTF.